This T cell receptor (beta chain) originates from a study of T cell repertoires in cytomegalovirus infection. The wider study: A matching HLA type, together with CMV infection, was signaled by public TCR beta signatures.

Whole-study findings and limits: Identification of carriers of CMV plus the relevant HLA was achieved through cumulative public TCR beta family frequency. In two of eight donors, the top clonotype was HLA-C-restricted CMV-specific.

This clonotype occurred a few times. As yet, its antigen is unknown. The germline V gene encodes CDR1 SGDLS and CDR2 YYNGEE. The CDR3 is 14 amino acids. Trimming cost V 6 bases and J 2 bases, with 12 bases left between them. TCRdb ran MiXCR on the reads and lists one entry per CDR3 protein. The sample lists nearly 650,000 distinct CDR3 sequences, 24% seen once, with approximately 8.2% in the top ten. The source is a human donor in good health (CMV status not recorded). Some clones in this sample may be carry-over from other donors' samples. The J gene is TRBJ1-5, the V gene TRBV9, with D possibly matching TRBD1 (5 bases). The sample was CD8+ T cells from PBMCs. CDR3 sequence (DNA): TGTGCCAGCAATCCAGGGTGGGGCAATCAGCCCCAGCATTTT. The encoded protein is CASNPGWGNQPQHF.